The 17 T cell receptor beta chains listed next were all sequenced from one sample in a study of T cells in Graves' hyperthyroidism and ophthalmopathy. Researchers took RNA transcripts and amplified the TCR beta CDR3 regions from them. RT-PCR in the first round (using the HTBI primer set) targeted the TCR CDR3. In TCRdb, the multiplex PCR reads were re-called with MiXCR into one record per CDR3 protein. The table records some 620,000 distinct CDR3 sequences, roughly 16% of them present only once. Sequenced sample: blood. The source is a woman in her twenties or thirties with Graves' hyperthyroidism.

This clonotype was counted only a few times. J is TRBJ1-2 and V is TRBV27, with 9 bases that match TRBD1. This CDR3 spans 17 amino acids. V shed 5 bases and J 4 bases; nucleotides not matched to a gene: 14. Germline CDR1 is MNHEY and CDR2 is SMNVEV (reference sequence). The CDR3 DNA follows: TGTGCCAGCAGTCAAAGGACACAGGGGGCGGCACTCTATGGCTACACCTTC. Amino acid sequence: CASSQRTQGAALYGYTF.

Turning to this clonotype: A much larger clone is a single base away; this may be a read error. CDR3 loop: CASRERDRADGQYF. The CDR3 DNA follows: TGCGCCAGCAGGGAAAGGGACAGGGCTGACGGGCAGTACTTC. The rearrangement uses TRBV5-1 and TRBJ2-7, with 9 bases fitting TRBD1. CDR1 and CDR2 (germline): SGHRS, YFSETQ. The CDR3 sequence is 14 residues long. Trimming took 5 bases from V and 9 from J; bases not matched to a gene: 12.

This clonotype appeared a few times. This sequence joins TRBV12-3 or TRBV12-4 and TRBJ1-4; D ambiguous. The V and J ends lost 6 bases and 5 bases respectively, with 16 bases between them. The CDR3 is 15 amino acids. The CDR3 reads CASSPMGPRNEKLFF. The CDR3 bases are TGTGCCAGCAGCCCGATGGGCCCTAGGAATGAAAAACTGTTTTTT.

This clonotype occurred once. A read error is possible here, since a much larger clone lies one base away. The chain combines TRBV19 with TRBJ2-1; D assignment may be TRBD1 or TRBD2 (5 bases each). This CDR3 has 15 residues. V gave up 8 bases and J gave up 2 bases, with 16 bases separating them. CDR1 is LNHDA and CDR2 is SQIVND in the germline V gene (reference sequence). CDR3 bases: TGTGCCAGTTACTCCGGGACGTACCCCTACAATGAGCAGTTCTTC. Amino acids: CASYSGTYPYNEQFF.

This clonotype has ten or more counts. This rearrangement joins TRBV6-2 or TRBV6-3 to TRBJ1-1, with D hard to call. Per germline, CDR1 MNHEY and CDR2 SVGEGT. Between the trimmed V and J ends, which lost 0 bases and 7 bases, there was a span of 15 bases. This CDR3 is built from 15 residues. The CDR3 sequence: CASSYSLERAGEAFF. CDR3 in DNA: TGTGCCAGCAGTTACTCCCTCGAGAGGGCTGGTGAAGCTTTCTTT.

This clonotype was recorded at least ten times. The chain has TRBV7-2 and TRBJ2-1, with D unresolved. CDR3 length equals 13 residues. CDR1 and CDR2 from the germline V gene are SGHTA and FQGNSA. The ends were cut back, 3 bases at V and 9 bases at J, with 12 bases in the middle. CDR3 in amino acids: CASSLRLVSEQFF. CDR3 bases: TGTGCCAGCAGCTTGCGCCTAGTAAGTGAGCAGTTCTTC. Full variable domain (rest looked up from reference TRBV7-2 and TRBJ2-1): GAGVSQSPSNKVTEKGKDVELRCDPISGHTALYWYRQSLGQGLEFLIYFQGNSAPDKSGLPSDRFSAERTGGSVSTLTIQRTQQEDSAVYLCASSLRLVSEQFFGPGTRLTVL.

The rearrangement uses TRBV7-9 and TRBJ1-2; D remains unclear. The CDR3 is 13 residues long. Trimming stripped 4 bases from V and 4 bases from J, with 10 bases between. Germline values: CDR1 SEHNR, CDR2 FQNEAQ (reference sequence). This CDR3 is CASSSGEFYGYTF. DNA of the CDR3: TGTGCCAGCAGCTCCGGGGAGTTCTATGGCTACACCTTC.

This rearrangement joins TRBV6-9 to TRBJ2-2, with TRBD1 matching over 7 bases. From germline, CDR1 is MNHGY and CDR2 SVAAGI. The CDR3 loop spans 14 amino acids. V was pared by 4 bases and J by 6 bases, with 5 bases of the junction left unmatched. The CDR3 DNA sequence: TGTGCCAGCAGTTTGCTCCAGGGGGCCGGGGAGCTGTTTTTT. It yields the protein CASSLLQGAGELFF.

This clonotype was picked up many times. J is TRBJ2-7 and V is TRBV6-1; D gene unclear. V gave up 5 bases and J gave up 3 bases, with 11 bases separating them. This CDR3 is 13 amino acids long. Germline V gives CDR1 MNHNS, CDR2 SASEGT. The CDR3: CASSSFWGYEQYF. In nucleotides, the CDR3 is TGTGCCAGCAGTTCGTTCTGGGGCTACGAGCAGTACTTC.

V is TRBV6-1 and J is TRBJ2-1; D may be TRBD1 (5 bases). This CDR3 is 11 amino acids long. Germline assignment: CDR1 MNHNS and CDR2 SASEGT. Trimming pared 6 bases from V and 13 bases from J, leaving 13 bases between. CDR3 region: CASSPGLGQFF. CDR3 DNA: TGTGCCAGCAGCCCAGGGTTGGGACAGTTCTTC.

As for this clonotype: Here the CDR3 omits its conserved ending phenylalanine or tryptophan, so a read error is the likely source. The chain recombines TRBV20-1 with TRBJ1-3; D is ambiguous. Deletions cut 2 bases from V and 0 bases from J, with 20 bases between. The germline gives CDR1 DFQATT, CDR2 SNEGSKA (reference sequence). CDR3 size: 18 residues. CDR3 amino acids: CSARPLSPIISSGNTIYI. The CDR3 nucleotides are TGCAGTGCTAGACCCCTAAGTCCGATTATCAGCTCTGGAAACACCATATATATT.

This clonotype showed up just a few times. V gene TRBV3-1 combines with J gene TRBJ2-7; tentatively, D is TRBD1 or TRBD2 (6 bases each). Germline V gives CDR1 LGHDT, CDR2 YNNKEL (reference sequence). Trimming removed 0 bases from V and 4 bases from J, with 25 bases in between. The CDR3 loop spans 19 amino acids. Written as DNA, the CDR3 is TGTGCCAGCAGCCAAGAGGGGGGCGCTAGCCGGTCGTACGGTTACGAGCAGTACTTC. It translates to CASSQEGGASRSYGYEQYF.

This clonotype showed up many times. CDR3 region: CSVEDHGRSSYNEQFF. Written as DNA, the CDR3 is TGCAGCGTTGAAGATCACGGCAGGAGCTCCTACAATGAGCAGTTCTTC. The chain links TRBV29-1 to TRBJ2-1, with no clear D. The CDR3 loop spans 16 amino acids. V was trimmed by 0 bases and J by 0 bases, leaving 12 bases between them. The germline V gene encodes CDR1 SQVTM and CDR2 ANQGSEA.

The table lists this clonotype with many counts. CDR3 bases: TGTGCCAGCAGCTCAAGATCCGGGACTAGCGGAAACACAGATACGCAGTATTTT. This sequence encodes CASSSRSGTSGNTDTQYF. J is TRBJ2-3 and V is TRBV3-1; 11 positions match TRBD2. The CDR3 consists of 18 residues. Germline V lookup: CDR1 LGHDT, CDR2 YNNKEL (reference sequence). J was trimmed by 2 bases and V by 5 bases; bases with no gene match: 12.

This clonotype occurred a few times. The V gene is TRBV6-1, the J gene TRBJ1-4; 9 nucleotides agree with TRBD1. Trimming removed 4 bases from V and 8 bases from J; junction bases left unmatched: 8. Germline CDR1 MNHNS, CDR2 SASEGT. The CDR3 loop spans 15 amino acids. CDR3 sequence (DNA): TGTGCCAGCAGTGGAGGGACAGGGAAGGGAGAAAAACTGTTTTTT. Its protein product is CASSGGTGKGEKLFF.

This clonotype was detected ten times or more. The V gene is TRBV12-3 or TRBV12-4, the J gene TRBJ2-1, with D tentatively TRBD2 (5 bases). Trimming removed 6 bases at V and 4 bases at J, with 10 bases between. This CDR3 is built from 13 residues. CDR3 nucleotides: TGTGCCAGCAGCTCCTCGGGGTACAATGAGCAGTTCTTC. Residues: CASSSSGYNEQFF.

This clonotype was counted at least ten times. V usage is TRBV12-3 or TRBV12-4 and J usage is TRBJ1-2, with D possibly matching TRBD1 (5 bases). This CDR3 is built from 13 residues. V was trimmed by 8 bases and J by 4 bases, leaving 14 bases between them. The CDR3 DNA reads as TGTGCCAGCTGCGTTGGGGGTCTCTATGGCTACACCTTC. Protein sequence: CASCVGGLYGYTF.